These 9 T cell receptor beta chains were all obtained from the same sample, sequenced in a study of blood T cell repertoires in COVID-19. Using immunoSEQ multiplex PCR, the repertoire was profiled, and TCRdb retains in-frame clones only, with some absent. The data show 310,000 or so clones, about nine tenths seen once. Sequenced input: peripheral blood. These receptors were obtained from a man aged 50-60 years with active or convalescent COVID-19.

J is TRBJ1-1 and V is TRBV5-1; 10 nucleotides agree with TRBD1. Germline V CDR1 and CDR2: SGHRS, YFSETQ. The CDR3 totals 13 residues. The trim removed 3 bases at V and 11 bases at J, leaving 7 bases unmatched. The CDR3 loop is CASSSGQGENAFF. CDR3 in DNA: TGCGCCAGCAGCTCCGGACAGGGGGAGAATGCTTTCTTT.

This chain connects TRBV1 to TRBJ1-4; the table calls TRBD1, which could not be checked here. TRBV1 is given as a pseudogene. The CDR3 is 15 residues long. CDR3 loop: CTSSQEMGAPEKLFF. In DNA form, the CDR3 reads TGCACCAGCAGCCAAGAGATGGGGGCGCCTGAAAAACTGTTTTTT.

CDR3: CASSESGQGGETQYF. The CDR3 DNA reads as TGTGCCAGCAGTGAATCGGGACAGGGAGGCGAGACCCAGTACTTC. V and J are TRBV25-1 and TRBJ2-5; 9 bases agree with TRBD1. This CDR3 comprises 15 residues. CDR1 is MGHDK, CDR2 SYGVNS, per germline. The junction had 5 bases not matched to a gene; V was cut back by 1 base and J by 5 bases.

V and J are TRBV9 and TRBJ2-4, with 7 bases matching TRBD1. Germline-derived CDR1 and CDR2 are SGDLS and YYNGEE. V gave up 0 bases and J gave up 6 bases; unmatched junction bases: 6. The CDR3 runs 15 residues. DNA of the CDR3: TGTGCCAGCAGCGTAGGGTCCCGGACAGGAAACATTCAGTACTTC. It encodes CASSVGSRTGNIQYF.

The chain couples TRBV30 to TRBJ1-5; D is undetermined. Germline V CDR1 and CDR2: GTSNPN, SVGIG (reference sequence). The CDR3 length is 17 residues. V was pared by 0 bases and J by 0 bases, with 15 bases between. The DNA of the CDR3 is TGTGCCTGGAGTGTTAAGATTAATTCCTATAGCAATCAGCCCCAGCATTTT. This sequence encodes CAWSVKINSYSNQPQHF.

V usage is TRBV3-1 (or the pseudogene TRBV3-2) and J usage is TRBJ2-7; D uncertain. Germline lookup yields CDR1 LGHDT and CDR2 YNNKEL (reference sequence). The V end lost 1 base, the J end lost 6 bases, and 7 bases lay between the germline ends. The length of the CDR3 is 12 residues. This CDR3 is CASSQGSVEQYF. CDR3 bases: TGTGCCAGCAGCCAAGGTTCAGTCGAGCAGTACTTC.

The chain links TRBV28 to TRBJ2-5; no firm D call. V gave up 6 bases and J gave up 2 bases, with 16 bases separating them. In germline, CDR1 is MDHEN, CDR2 SYDVKM. The CDR3 is 15 amino acids. CDR3 DNA: TGTGCCAGCAGCTCCCTTGGTCCCCTACAAGAGACCCAGTACTTC. This sequence encodes CASSSLGPLQETQYF.

The V and J genes are TRBV6-5 and TRBJ1-1; 7 nucleotides agree with TRBD1. With V trimmed by 6 bases and J by 4 bases, 5 bases remained unmatched. Germline V gene data show CDR1 as MNHEY and CDR2 as SVGAGI. The CDR3 spans 13 residues. The CDR3 DNA follows: TGTGCCAGCAGACAGGGGCTCGGCACTGAAGCTTTCTTT. This translates into CASRQGLGTEAFF.

This chain links TRBV5-1 with TRBJ1-3, with TRBD1 matching 9 bases. CDR1 and CDR2 (germline): SGHRS, YFSETQ. The CDR3 runs 15 residues. The trim removed 4 bases at V and 2 bases at J, leaving 4 bases unmatched. CDR3 nucleotides: TGCGCCAGCAGCGGGGGACAGGGAACTGGAAACACCATATATTTT. Its protein product is CASSGGQGTGNTIYF.